This T cell receptor (beta chain) was recorded in a study of blood T cell repertoires in COVID-19. Across the whole study: Spain, Italy and the United States supplied samples that represented acute and convalescent COVID-19. Sources were T cells, B-cell-depleted T cells, or PBMCs; the material itself was cDNA or gDNA.

This CDR3 has 15 residues. Looked up from germline, CDR1 is SGHRS and CDR2 is YFSETQ. Trimming removed 6 bases from V and 4 bases from J, with 16 bases in between. In the source study's methods: By means of reference gene primer amplification, nucleated cell counts were estimated. Measured with immunoSEQ multiplex PCR; TCRdb has only the in-frame clones, and not every one. V and J calls and clone size are as listed in that table; D and trimming were resolved from the DNA. The table has around 150,000 clones, 75% to 90% seen once; the top ten hold 3% to 3.5%. The TCR originated in a human donor with acute or convalescent COVID-19. The donor label of this sample is uncertain. The sample was peripheral blood. J is TRBJ1-4 and V is TRBV5-1, with D unresolved. The CDR3 DNA reads TGCGCCAGCATCCCATACCCACAGAGTAATGAAAAACTGTTTTTT. It encodes CASIPYPQSNEKLFF.